One T cell receptor beta chain is described in this entry. This clonotype was counted ten times or more. What antigen it recognizes has not been identified. Base quality data are lacking; no much larger clone is found one base away. The sample originates from a study of identical twins (dated by TCRdb to 2015 to 2016). Concerning the study at large: To test whether fetal clonotypes persist, this study deep-sequenced TCR alpha and beta repertoires from monozygotic twins, from unrelated adults of various ages, and from cord blood. Replicate twin experiments were performed at different times using different library preparation protocols to rule out contamination. Here is what the overall study found, with its caveats: Conclusions relied on cross-sectional statistical analysis, since the same donors could not be followed over many years. Fewer insertions were carried by abundant cord blood beta clonotypes; a weaker similar trend was observed in young adult naive repertoires, while no such trend was observed in memory repertoires. Compared with coincidental sharing between unrelated individuals, out-of-frame TCR alpha sequences shared between twins had an excess of sequences with low generation probability. A weaker excess of twin sharing was found in beta out-of-frame sequences because the signal-to-noise ratio was lowered by fewer shared sequences. Recombination models systematically underestimated out-of-frame TCR alpha sharing in monozygotic twins but agreed with sharing between unrelated individuals. Invariant T cells such as MAIT and iNKT could partly confound zero-insertion analyses, although diverse VJ usage argued against such confounding for most clonotypes.

The receptor library was made with 5' RACE. TCRdb shows the sequencer as Illumina HiSeq 2000. A universal primer binding site was added through template switching, and the final cDNA carried a unique molecular identifier so that TCR cDNA molecules could be counted accurately. First-strand cDNA for TCR alpha and beta chains was synthesized from specific primers in the conserved constant-segment region. To control for contamination, every cDNA library carried two barcodes: a SMART-Mk sample barcode plus Illumina barcodes. TruSeq adapter sequences, together with Illumina sample barcodes, were added in two successive PCR steps. The Illumina HiSeq platform was used with custom primers to sequence TCR alpha and beta cDNA libraries. As for the original processing: MiGEC processed the raw reads to extract unique molecular identifiers, while MiXCR was used to determine the CDR3 positions. For each individual, recombination models were inferred using an EM algorithm with the repgenHMM and IGoR tools. Shared clonotype analysis was performed with the tcR package in R, normalizing sharing by the product of cloneset sizes. To study raw recombination free of thymic and clonal selection effects, out-of-frame nonproductive sequences were analyzed. The raw public data were reprocessed by TCRdb itself: fastp quality trimming at Q25, MiXCR clonotype calling, in-frame beta chains only. Identical CDR3 proteins give one entry, which carries the most common genes and DNA. The V and J calls shown here were made by TCRdb, not taken from the authors' results. The sample table holds under 350,000 distinct CDR3 sequences, of which roughly 10% were seen once. Around 7.1% of the sample lies in the top ten.

CDR1 SQVTM and CDR2 ANQGSEA were looked up in the germline V gene. Between the V and J ends, shortened by 7 bases and 1 base respectively, the junction contains 11 bases. The cysteine opens and the phenylalanine closes a CDR3 of 13 amino acids. Only the CDR3 region is kept as DNA, spanning 39 bases read in frame from base 1. Every donor in the study was a healthy Caucasian. Three pairs of female monozygotic twins, all aged about 18 to 29 years, made up the twin cohort. Positive isolation kits from Invitrogen were used to isolate CD4+ and CD8+ T cell populations. A further study also used this sample, focusing on yellow fever vaccine responses in identical twins. That second report states: The authors reported that the T cell response to vaccination in identical twins appeared partly convergent and partly personalized. In identical twins, the study followed T cell clones that responded to the vaccine with precision.

Sequencing used CD8+ T cells sorted from blood. The V and J segments used are TRBV29-1 and TRBJ2-1, with no reliable assignment of the D segment. The clonotype was recovered from a woman in her late teens or twenties in good health. DNA sequence: TGCAGCGCCCCTGTTAGGTCCTACAATGAGCAGTTCTTC. Translated, this is CSAPVRSYNEQFF.